This TCR beta chain was observed in a study of beta chain features in type 1 diabetes (dated by TCRdb to 2016 to 2018). For the study in its entirety: Patients and healthy donors did not differ in mean age, gender distribution, total cell number or subset yield. Regulatory and stem cell-like memory subsets were obtained from only 8 patients and about 8 healthy donors, while naive and central memory subsets were obtained from all 30 or so donors. A total of 90 million to 120 million sorted cells were examined across all samples, and a strong correlation was observed between cell number per subset and RNA yield. The study compared the TCRB repertoires of sorted circulating CD4+ T cell subsets in recently diagnosed type 1 diabetes patients with those in matched healthy donors. Overall study results and their limits: Because cDNA was sequenced instead of genomic DNA, highly expressing activated cells could be over-represented, though the groups showed no difference in activation or CD3 levels. Because the HLA sub-analyses included only small numbers of individuals, any influence of HLA type on TCRB rearrangement was left unresolved. Type 1 diabetes patients showed a moderate but significant shortening of TCRB CDR3 length in all four CD4+ subsets. At VDJ recombination sites, type 1 diabetes patients had fewer insertions and more deleted nucleotides, which implies abnormalities in thymic rearrangement. Naive, central memory and regulatory TCRB repertoires appeared to be more alike among patients than among healthy donors. PCR may preferentially amplify shorter templates, but because patient and control samples were amplified and corrected together, any resulting skew would affect both groups equally.

V is pruned by 4 bases and J by 2 bases, leaving 6 bases of the junction without a gene match. Taken from cysteine to phenylalanine, the CDR3 has 14 residues. The CDR3 DNA has 42 bases and is translated from base 1. The germline V gene encodes CDR1 GTSNPN and CDR2 SVGIG (reference sequence). This clone has more than one count but fewer than ten. No cognate antigen has been identified for it. Qualities for individual bases were not recorded, and no much larger clone is one base off. All of the isolated RNA was reverse transcribed with the High Capacity cDNA Reverse Transcription Kit, so expressed TCRB transcripts were sequenced. Naive, central memory and regulatory T cell samples underwent deep immunoSEQ sequencing, averaging around 3.6 million total reads per sample. Sorted cells were lysed in RLT buffer, and RNA was extracted using DNase-treated RNeasy Micro or Mini kits according to cell number. Each cell subset was processed separately to prevent cross-contamination, with patient and healthy donor samples processed together. TCRB sequences were amplified from cDNA with the immunoSEQ multiplex PCR, producing 87-bp fragments spanning the CDR3 region. Sequencing of the amplicons was performed on the Illumina HiSeq platform. Processing in the source paper ran as follows. PCR bias was corrected computationally using synthetic template baselines, and reads within Hamming distance 2 were collapsed, with unmergeable singletons discarded. Reads were aligned against IMGT so that V, D and J genes, CDR3 length and insertions or deletions at six rearrangement sites could be assigned. Clonotype counts were normalized to sorted cell number within each subset before computing true diversity and Gini coefficients with the tcR R package. The overlap coefficient, calculated on TCRB nucleotide sequences, was used to quantify repertoire sharing. In its TCRdb copy, this immuneACCESS table keeps in-frame sequences only and misses some clones. Where compared with another copy, unresolved V genes explain less than half of these, and the others have no known cause. Clone size and the V and J calls come from that table; the DNA yielded D and trimming. Here the sample has 60,000 to 75,000 clones; around three fifths occur a single time. The leading ten clones occupy about 2% of the sample.

A single peripheral blood draw of about 116 mL on average was collected from each donor into heparinised tubes. A BD FACSAria II was used to sort naive, central memory, regulatory and stem cell-like memory CD4+ T cells with a panel that included CD45RO, CCR7, CD25, CD127, CD95 and CD27. Purity was above 98% for every sorted population. PBMCs were isolated immediately by Lymphoprep density gradient centrifugation and stained directly without culture. So that batch effects would be minimized, each experiment stained and sorted samples in pairs, pairing one healthy donor with one patient. Sequencing used Tregs from blood. This specimen's cell subset or site label, interpreted: regulatory CD4+ T cells. Recombination connected TRBV30 to TRBJ2-3; 7 of the junction bases match TRBD1. The receptor was derived from a woman aged 18-29 years in good health. The sequence in DNA is TGTGCCTGGACAGTTGACAGGGTCACAGATACGCAGTATTTT. Its protein reads: CAWTVDRVTDTQYF.